These T cell receptor beta chains were read from a single sample in a study of glioma-infiltrating T cells. TCRdb re-derived calls from the multiplex PCR reads in MiXCR, one entry per CDR3 protein. This table holds a few hundred thousand distinct CDR3 sequences, approximately 42% found once. The material sequenced was glioma tissue, nonneoplastic brain tissue, or PBMCs (not recorded which). The receptors here all came from a human donor with low-grade glioma or glioblastoma, undergoing nonglioma brain surgery, or in good health (not recorded which). CDR3s leave out the opening cysteine and the closing phenylalanine or tryptophan. Fields, in order: J gene, V gene, CDR3 protein.

>TRBJ1-1|TRBV5-1
ASRVSENTEAL
>TRBJ2-7|TRBV6-2/TRBV6-3
ASSYSNRGQTYEQY
>TRBJ2-1|TRBV4-1
ASSQKPTGESSYEQF
>TRBJ2-7|TRBV6-5
ASSYPGTYEQY
>TRBJ2-1|TRBV11-3
ASSFLAGGGNEQF
>TRBJ1-5|TRBV6-1
ASSSWGGSNQPQH
>TRBJ1-2|TRBV20-1
SAYPGQGARVGGYT
>TRBJ2-5|TRBV20-1
SARGLAGQETQY
>TRBJ2-7|TRBV7-2
ASSFLPGQLYEQY
>-|TRBV4-1
ASSQELLVSYNEQF
>TRBJ1-2|TRBV29-1
SVPKTGGVGYT
>TRBJ2-1|TRBV12-3/TRBV12-4
ASSFMDEQF
>TRBJ2-5|TRBV28
ASSTIPGQGTLETQY
>TRBJ2-3|TRBV27
ASSLDRDTDTQY
>TRBJ1-1|TRBV18
ASSPPRARLYTEAF
>TRBJ2-7|TRBV6-5
ASSYSYTSTSYEQY
>TRBJ1-2|TRBV28
ASTPGTASYGYT
>TRBJ2-7|TRBV28
ASSSGLNTYEQY
>TRBJ1-1|TRBV29-1
SVEGGGWGTEAF
>TRBJ2-1|TRBV6-2/TRBV6-3
ASSSPAGSSYNEQF
>TRBJ2-1|TRBV14
ASSPDPGYSYNEQF
>TRBJ2-5|TRBV19
ASSIFPVQETQY
>TRBJ2-7|TRBV12-5
ASGLDLGRADYEQY
>TRBJ2-3|TRBV4-2
ASSQDRGALSTDTQY
>TRBJ2-1|TRBV4-1
ASSQDPLPLSPYNEQF
>TRBJ2-1|TRBV18
ASSPAGASYNEQF
>TRBJ2-7|TRBV20-1
SASGSSYNEQY
>TRBJ2-3|TRBV15
ATSRDAGADTQY
>TRBJ2-7|TRBV6-2/TRBV6-3
ASSYSRWAVYEQH
>TRBJ2-7|TRBV6-6
AISPRTGNAGEQY
>TRBJ2-3|TRBV7-9
ASSLYGRAISGTDTQY
>TRBJ2-1|TRBV28
ASNPGVAGDEQS
>TRBJ2-7|TRBV15
ATSPKVAGSYEQY
>TRBJ2-1|TRBV12-3/TRBV12-4
ASTTGLAGISGEQF
>TRBJ1-4|TRBV6-1
ASRRKGVIRANEKLF
>TRBJ2-7|TRBV6-1
AGSDYSGTGTYEQY
>TRBJ2-2|TRBV19
ASSIWGVLGTENTGELF
>TRBJ1-5|TRBV7-2
ANSLRRGNQPQH
>TRBJ1-1|TRBV12-3/TRBV12-4
ASSALGGRTEAF
>TRBJ1-1|TRBV28
STEKKTEAF
>TRBJ1-5|TRBV28
ASSLPSSSNQPQH
>TRBJ1-5|TRBV27
ASSFTGTGNQPQH
>TRBJ1-5|TRBV12-3/TRBV12-4
ASSPTGQINQPQH
>TRBJ2-2|TRBV25-1
ASSELGNTGELF
>TRBJ2-1|TRBV6-1
ASSPGLFNEQF
>TRBJ2-1|TRBV19
ASKTTSSYNEQF
>TRBJ2-7|TRBV4-1
ASSQDRSPHPYEQY
>TRBJ1-2|TRBV28
ASRQGARIYGYT
>TRBJ2-1|TRBV6-1
ASSPYLYNEQF
>TRBJ2-2|TRBV7-2
ARSLRSGSRTGELF
>TRBJ1-5|TRBV19
ASSRDFLYNQPQH
>TRBJ2-5|TRBV20-1
SAYRLAGVLQETQY
>TRBJ1-5|TRBV2
ASSEMRGPQH
>TRBJ2-2|TRBV24-1
ATSDPPDNTGELF
>TRBJ1-1|TRBV28
ASRNRANTEAF
>-|TRBV12-3/TRBV12-4
ASSLERELQF